Listed here are 15 T cell receptor beta chains from one sample, sequenced in a study of shared clonotypes between healthy human individuals. Produced via immunoSEQ multiplex PCR; TCRdb's table is partial and in-frame only. The table lists 1,100,000 or so clones, roughly 74% of them singletons. The sequenced material came from memory CD4+ T cells from PBMCs. Stated subset: CD45RA-negative fraction. These receptors originate from a man between 18 and 29 years old in good health. Some clones in this sample may be carry-over from other donors' samples.

This clone was detected only once. This rearrangement joins TRBV7-2 to TRBJ1-2; no clear D gene. Trimming removed 4 bases from V and 5 bases from J, with 8 bases in between. CDR1 SGHTA and CDR2 FQGNSA come from the germline V gene. The CDR3 totals 12 residues. The CDR3, as DNA: TGTGCCAGCAGCTCCGCTATGTATGGCTACACCTTC. This sequence encodes CASSSAMYGYTF.

On this clone itself: Within the sample, other DNA sequences also encode this same CDR3. This chain connects TRBV7-3 to TRBJ2-2, with 8 bases identical to TRBD1. CDR1 and CDR2 from the germline V gene are SGHTA and FQGTGA. This CDR3 spans 14 amino acids. V lost 5 bases and J lost 5; bases outside the gene matches: 4. CDR3 sequence reads: CASSPRQGTGELFF. DNA of the CDR3: TGTGCCAGCAGCCCCCGACAGGGGACCGGGGAGCTGTTTTTT.

This chain joins TRBV18 and TRBJ1-1; TRBD1 might be the D (6 bases). In germline, CDR1 is KGHSH, CDR2 LQKENI. CDR3 length: 16 amino acids. V was shortened by 6 bases and J by 1 base, with 18 bases between the two germline ends. The CDR3 region is CASSPGVTWRNTEAFF. In DNA form, the CDR3 reads TGTGCCAGCTCGCCAGGGGTGACCTGGCGGAACACTGAAGCTTTCTTT.

J is TRBJ2-7 and V is TRBV28; tentatively, D is TRBD2 (5 bases). V lost 3 bases and J lost 5, with 17 bases in between. The CDR3 has 15 residues. Germline V CDR1 and CDR2: MDHEN, SYDVKM. DNA for the CDR3: TGTGCCAGCAGTTTCACCGCCGAGGGCCGGCACGAGCAGTACTTC. It codes for CASSFTAEGRHEQYF.

CDR3 loop: CASRPTGNTEAFF. In DNA form, the CDR3 reads TGCGCCAGCAGGCCCACAGGGAACACTGAAGCTTTCTTT. The genes are TRBV5-1 and TRBJ1-1; possibly TRBD1 for D (5 bases). CDR1 is SGHRS, CDR2 YFSETQ, per germline. The V end lost 5 bases, the J end lost 1 base, and 9 bases lay between the germline ends. The CDR3 length is 13 residues.

The chain carries TRBV13 and TRBJ2-3; 9 bases are shared with TRBD2. This CDR3 region has 15 residues. Germline-derived CDR1 and CDR2 are PRHDT and FYEKMQ (reference sequence). Germline trimming cut 5 bases from V and 4 bases from J; bases unmatched to any gene: 7. This CDR3 reads CASSHSGRGADTQYF. CDR3 sequence (DNA): TGTGCCAGCAGCCATAGCGGGAGAGGCGCAGATACGCAGTATTTT.

J is TRBJ1-5 and V is TRBV28; D perhaps matches TRBD1 (5 bases). Trimming took off 8 bases at V and 1 base at J, with 21 bases between the two ends. CDR3 size: 17 residues. CDR1 and CDR2 from the germline V gene are MDHEN and SYDVKM. Here the CDR3 reads CASRASGQGGSNQPQHF. The CDR3 DNA follows: TGTGCCAGCCGCGCCTCAGGCCAGGGCGGAAGCAATCAGCCCCAGCATTTT. Using reference TRBV28 and TRBJ1-5 for the parts outside the CDR3, the full variable domain is DVKVTQSSRYLVKRTGEKVFLECVQDMDHENMFWYRQDPGLGLRLIYFSYDVKMKEKGDIPEGYSVSREKKERFSLILESASTNQTSMYLCASRASGQGGSNQPQHFGDGTRLSIL.

As regards this clone: Different DNA sequences within this sample yield the same CDR3. The J gene is TRBJ2-5, the V gene TRBV2, with 7 bases matching TRBD1. The V segment lost 8 bases and the J segment 4 bases; nucleotides outside the gene matches: 1. CDR3 size: 11 residues. Germline V gene lookup returns CDR1 SNHLY and CDR2 FYNNEI. The CDR3 DNA reads TGTGCCAGCCGACAGGGAGAGACCCAGTACTTC. It codes for CASRQGETQYF.

This clone was seen many times. V gene TRBV2 combines with J gene TRBJ2-5; the match to TRBD2 covers 11 bases. The DNA end favors TRBJ2-7, so the J call may be wrong. The CDR3 is 15 amino acids. Germline CDR1 and CDR2: SNHLY and FYNNEI. Written as DNA, the CDR3 is TGTGCCACACCCGGGGCTAGCGGGAGGTCCTACGAGCAGTACTTC. Amino acids: CATPGASGRSYEQYF.

The chain joins TRBV7-9 to TRBJ2-7; possible D gene TRBD2, 6 bases. Deletions cut 1 base from V and 6 bases from J, with 13 bases between. Germline V lookup: CDR1 SEHNR, CDR2 FQNEAQ (reference sequence). This CDR3 region has 14 residues. The CDR3 protein is CASSLEWGLSEQYF. CDR3 DNA: TGTGCCAGCAGCTTAGAGTGGGGACTCAGCGAGCAGTACTTC.

V is TRBV5-8 and J is TRBJ2-7, with D possibly matching TRBD2 (6 bases). Deletions cut 4 bases from V and 0 bases from J, with 23 bases between. This CDR3 comprises 18 residues. Germline V gene lookup returns CDR1 SGHTS and CDR2 YDEGEE. CDR3 bases: TGTGCCAGCAGCCAAGAGAGGAGCCTAGCGCGTAGCTCCTACGAGCAGTACTTC. Protein product: CASSQERSLARSSYEQYF. The whole variable domain, remainder taken from reference TRBV5-8 and TRBJ2-7, is EAGVTQSPTHLIKTRGQQATLRCSPISGHTSVYWYQQALGLGLQFLLWYDEGEERNRGNFPPRFSGRQFPNYSSELNVNALELEDSALYLCASSQERSLARSSYEQYFGPGTRLTVT.

The gene calls are TRBV4-3 and TRBJ1-4; TRBD1 might be the D (6 bases). This CDR3 has 16 amino acids. The V and J ends lost 1 base and 3 bases respectively, with 12 bases between them. The germline CDR1 and CDR2 sequences are LGHNA and YSLEER. For the CDR3, the DNA is TGCGCCAGCAGCCAAGGCTACCGGACAGCTAATGAAAAACTGTTTTTT. The encoded protein is CASSQGYRTANEKLFF.

The chain uses TRBV7-9 and TRBJ2-5, with 9 bases that match TRBD1. V dropped 5 bases and J dropped 7; count of bases not matched to a gene: 17. Germline lookup yields CDR1 SEHNR and CDR2 FQNEAQ (reference sequence). This CDR3 spans 17 amino acids. This chain's CDR3 is CASSPRSGQGFFATQYF. The CDR3 DNA reads TGTGCCAGCAGCCCTCGTTCGGGACAGGGATTTTTTGCGACCCAGTACTTC.

V is TRBV6-5 and J is TRBJ2-7, with D uncertain. V lost 2 bases to trimming and J lost 8 bases, with 19 bases between them. The CDR3 length is 15 residues. Germline V gene data show CDR1 as MNHEY and CDR2 as SVGAGI. Here the CDR3 DNA reads TGTGCCAGCAGTTACGGGGTGGCCGGTGATACGCAGCAGTACTTC. The encoded protein is CASSYGVAGDTQQYF.

The chain employs TRBV11-2 and TRBJ2-1, with 7 nucleotides matching TRBD2. V shed 5 bases and J 4 bases; nucleotides not matched to a gene: 11. This CDR3 comprises 16 residues. CDR1 and CDR2 (germline): SGHAT, FQNNGV. The CDR3 spells CASSHSAGVGYNEQFF. The CDR3 region has the DNA TGTGCCAGCAGCCACTCGGCGGGAGTCGGGTACAATGAGCAGTTCTTC.